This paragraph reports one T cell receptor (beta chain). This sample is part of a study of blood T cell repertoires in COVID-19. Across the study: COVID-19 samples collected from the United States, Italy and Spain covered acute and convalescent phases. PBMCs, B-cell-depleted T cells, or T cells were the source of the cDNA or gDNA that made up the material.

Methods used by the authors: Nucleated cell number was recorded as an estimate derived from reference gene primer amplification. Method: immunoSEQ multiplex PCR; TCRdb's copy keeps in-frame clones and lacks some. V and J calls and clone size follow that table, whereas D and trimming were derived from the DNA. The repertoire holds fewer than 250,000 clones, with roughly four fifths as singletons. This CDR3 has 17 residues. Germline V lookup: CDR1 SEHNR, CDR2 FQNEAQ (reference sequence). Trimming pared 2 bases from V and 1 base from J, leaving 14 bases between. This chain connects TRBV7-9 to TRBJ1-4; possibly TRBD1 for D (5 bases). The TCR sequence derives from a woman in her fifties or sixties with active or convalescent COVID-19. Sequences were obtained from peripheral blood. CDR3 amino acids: CASSLLRLGETNEKLFF. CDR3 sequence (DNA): TGTGCCAGCAGCTTACTCCGTTTAGGGGAAACTAATGAAAAACTGTTTTTT.